The rows below give T cell receptor beta chains drawn from one sample of a study of blood T cell repertoires in COVID-19. TCRdb keeps only in-frame clones here, not all; method: immunoSEQ multiplex PCR. Among about 270,000 clones listed, 70% to 90% were seen once. Sequencing used peripheral blood. The source of these receptors is a woman aged 70-85 years with acute or convalescent COVID-19. CDR3s include the opening cysteine and the closing phenylalanine or tryptophan. The D gene is left open where the match is weak. Some rows mark clone size as missing; the rest say once, few, many or name a class of expanded clone.

d_call: NA; v_call: TRBV30; clone_size: NA; j_call: TRBJ1-2; cdr3_nt: TGTGCCTGGAGTCCTGGGTGGGGGCTCGTTGGCTACACCTTC; cdr3_aa: CAWSPGWGLVGYTF
d_call: NA; v_call: TRBV6-6; clone_size: NA; j_call: TRBJ2-7; cdr3_nt: TGTGCCAGCAGTTACAGACAGGCCTACGAGCAGTACTTC; cdr3_aa: CASSYRQAYEQYF
d_call: NA; v_call: TRBV20-1; clone_size: NA; j_call: TRBJ1-1; cdr3_nt: TGCAGTGCTCGGGGGGTAACTGAAGCTTTCTTT; cdr3_aa: CSARGVTEAFF
d_call: NA; v_call: TRBV9; clone_size: NA; j_call: TRBJ2-2; cdr3_nt: TGTGCCAGCAGCGTAGTTGCAGGGAACACCGGGGAGCTGTTTTTT; cdr3_aa: CASSVVAGNTGELFF
d_call: TRBD2; v_call: TRBV28; clone_size: NA; j_call: TRBJ2-1; cdr3_nt: TGTGCCAGCAAATCCGGGGGGGCCTACAATGAGCAGTTCTTC; cdr3_aa: CASKSGGAYNEQFF
d_call: TRBD1; v_call: TRBV27; clone_size: NA; j_call: TRBJ1-1; cdr3_nt: TGTGCCAGCAGCGGACAGGGGAACACTGAAGCTTTCTTT; cdr3_aa: CASSGQGNTEAFF
d_call: NA; v_call: TRBV2; clone_size: NA; j_call: TRBJ1-5; cdr3_nt: TGTGCCAGCAACCGGGTAGGAGGTAGCAATCAGCCCCAGCATTTT; cdr3_aa: CASNRVGGSNQPQHF
d_call: NA; v_call: TRBV3-1/TRBV3-2; clone_size: NA; j_call: TRBJ2-1; cdr3_nt: TGTGCCAGCAGCCGACGGGGGGCTGACAATGAGCAGTTCTTC; cdr3_aa: CASSRRGADNEQFF
d_call: TRBD2; v_call: TRBV5-4; clone_size: NA; j_call: TRBJ2-3; cdr3_nt: TGTGCCAGCAGCTTGTTAGCGGGGGGATCAGATACGCAGTATTTT; cdr3_aa: CASSLLAGGSDTQYF
d_call: NA; v_call: TRBV14; clone_size: NA; j_call: TRBJ1-2; cdr3_nt: TGTGCCAGCAGCCCCCAGGACAGATTCATCTATGGCTACACCTTC; cdr3_aa: CASSPQDRFIYGYTF
d_call: TRBD1; v_call: TRBV5-1; clone_size: NA; j_call: TRBJ1-2; cdr3_nt: TGCGCCAGCAGCTTACCCGGGACAGGGACTAACTATGGCTACACCTTC; cdr3_aa: CASSLPGTGTNYGYTF
d_call: NA; v_call: TRBV3-1/TRBV3-2; clone_size: NA; j_call: TRBJ1-1; cdr3_nt: TGTGCCAGCAGCCAAGTAGCGGCAGGGTCAGCTTTCTTT; cdr3_aa: CASSQVAAGSAFF
d_call: TRBD2; v_call: TRBV5-4; clone_size: NA; j_call: TRBJ2-5; cdr3_nt: TGTGCCAGCGGACCGGGACTAGCGGGAGAGACCCAGTACTTC; cdr3_aa: CASGPGLAGETQYF
d_call: NA; v_call: TRBV5-1; clone_size: NA; j_call: TRBJ2-2; cdr3_nt: TGCGCCAGCAGCTTGGAACCAGGCGCCGGGGAGCTGTTTTTT; cdr3_aa: CASSLEPGAGELFF
d_call: NA; v_call: TRBV7-2; clone_size: NA; j_call: TRBJ1-5; cdr3_nt: TGTGCCAGCAGCTTAAATACAGGGTTCCAGGAGCCCCAGCATTTT; cdr3_aa: CASSLNTGFQEPQHF
d_call: NA; v_call: TRBV10-3; clone_size: once; j_call: TRBJ1-2; cdr3_nt: TGTGCCATCAGTGAGGACACCTATGGCTACACCTTC; cdr3_aa: CAISEDTYGYTF
d_call: NA; v_call: TRBV10-2; clone_size: NA; j_call: TRBJ2-3; cdr3_nt: TGCGCCAGCAGTGACCCGCGGGGGCTTAGCACAGATACGCAGTATTTT; cdr3_aa: CASSDPRGLSTDTQYF
d_call: NA; v_call: TRBV5-1; clone_size: NA; j_call: TRBJ2-1; cdr3_nt: TGCGCCAGCAGCTTGGGGGGCCTTACAGGAAGCTCCTACAATGAGCAGTTCTTC; cdr3_aa: CASSLGGLTGSSYNEQFF
d_call: NA; v_call: TRBV12-3/TRBV12-4; clone_size: many; j_call: TRBJ1-1; cdr3_nt: TGTGCCAGCAGTTTTGGGAGGGGGACTGAAGCTTTCTTT; cdr3_aa: CASSFGRGTEAFF
d_call: TRBD1; v_call: TRBV5-1; clone_size: once; j_call: TRBJ2-1; cdr3_nt: TGCGCCAGTAACAGGGGGGACTCGAATGAGCAGTTCTTC; cdr3_aa: CASNRGDSNEQFF
d_call: TRBD1; v_call: TRBV14; clone_size: NA; j_call: TRBJ1-2; cdr3_nt: TGTGCCAGCAGCCAAGAGAGGGGGCCGTCCTATGGCTACACCTTC; cdr3_aa: CASSQERGPSYGYTF
d_call: TRBD1; v_call: TRBV11-3; clone_size: NA; j_call: TRBJ2-3; cdr3_nt: TGTGCCAGCAGCTTTGGGACAGGGGAAACAGATACGCAGTATTTT; cdr3_aa: CASSFGTGETDTQYF
d_call: TRBD1; v_call: TRBV7-9; clone_size: few; j_call: TRBJ1-6; cdr3_nt: TGTGCCAGCAGCTTGATGGGACAGGGGCCCTCACCCCTCCACTTT; cdr3_aa: CASSLMGQGPSPLHF
d_call: NA; v_call: TRBV6-5; clone_size: NA; j_call: TRBJ1-5; cdr3_nt: TGTGCCCCCCCATCGGGGGGAACACAGCCCCAGCATTTT; cdr3_aa: CAPPSGGTQPQHF
d_call: TRBD1; v_call: TRBV5-4; clone_size: NA; j_call: TRBJ1-6; cdr3_nt: TGTGCCAGCAAAAAGACAGGGGAAGGGTCACCCCTCCACTTT; cdr3_aa: CASKKTGEGSPLHF
d_call: NA; v_call: TRBV9; clone_size: NA; j_call: TRBJ1-5; cdr3_nt: TGTGCCAGCAGCGAGGGGGAGAGGCAGCCCCAGCATTTT; cdr3_aa: CASSEGERQPQHF
d_call: NA; v_call: TRBV19; clone_size: NA; j_call: TRBJ1-3; cdr3_nt: TGTGCCAGTAGTATTGCCGGGTCTCGCTCTGGAAACACCATATATTTT; cdr3_aa: CASSIAGSRSGNTIYF
d_call: TRBD2; v_call: TRBV4-1; clone_size: NA; j_call: TRBJ2-1; cdr3_nt: TGCGCCAGCAGCCAAGGGGTAGCGGGGGGGCAAGAGCAGTTCTTC; cdr3_aa: CASSQGVAGGQEQFF
d_call: NA; v_call: TRBV3-1/TRBV3-2; clone_size: NA; j_call: TRBJ2-2; cdr3_nt: TGTGCCAGCAGCCAAGTTCTGAGCTCGGAGCTGTTTTTT; cdr3_aa: CASSQVLSSELFF
d_call: NA; v_call: TRBV16; clone_size: NA; j_call: TRBJ2-5; cdr3_nt: TGTGCCAGCAACCGACAAGGCCTTGTGGAGACCCAGTACTTC; cdr3_aa: CASNRQGLVETQYF
d_call: TRBD2; v_call: TRBV7-7; clone_size: NA; j_call: TRBJ2-5; cdr3_nt: TGTGCCAGCAGCTTAGGGCGGGGGGGGATCCAAGAGACCCAGTACTTC; cdr3_aa: CASSLGRGGIQETQYF
d_call: TRBD2; v_call: TRBV7-8; clone_size: few; j_call: TRBJ2-1; cdr3_nt: TGTGCCAGCAGCATCGGTAGCGGGGGAAACAATGAGCAGTTCTTC; cdr3_aa: CASSIGSGGNNEQFF
d_call: NA; v_call: TRBV6-5; clone_size: NA; j_call: TRBJ1-4; cdr3_nt: TGTGCCAGCAGAAGGGGGGGGCCAGAAGAAAAACTGTTTTTT; cdr3_aa: CASRRGGPEEKLFF
d_call: NA; v_call: TRBV3-1/TRBV3-2; clone_size: NA; j_call: TRBJ2-3; cdr3_nt: TGTGCCGCCCTTAGCGGAAATACGCAGTATTTT; cdr3_aa: CAALSGNTQYF
d_call: TRBD2; v_call: TRBV19; clone_size: NA; j_call: TRBJ2-3; cdr3_nt: TGTGCCAGTAGTCCCTCGACTAGCGGGGTTACAGATACGCAGTATTTT; cdr3_aa: CASSPSTSGVTDTQYF
d_call: TRBD2; v_call: TRBV5-1; clone_size: NA; j_call: TRBJ2-2; cdr3_nt: TGCGCCAGCAGCCGCCTTCCGGGGCTAGCGGGGGATACGAACACCGGGGAGCTGTTTTTT; cdr3_aa: CASSRLPGLAGDTNTGELFF
d_call: NA; v_call: TRBV12-3/TRBV12-4; clone_size: NA; j_call: TRBJ1-5; cdr3_nt: TGTGCCAGCAGTTTCGGGGGGGGCCAGCCCCAGCATTTT; cdr3_aa: CASSFGGGQPQHF
d_call: TRBD2; v_call: TRBV27; clone_size: NA; j_call: TRBJ2-6; cdr3_nt: TGTGCCAGCAGTTTAATAGCGGGGGGGCTTGGGGCCAACGTCCTGACTTTC; cdr3_aa: CASSLIAGGLGANVLTF
d_call: TRBD1; v_call: TRBV6-1; clone_size: NA; j_call: TRBJ1-5; cdr3_nt: TGTGCCAGCAGTGAAGGGTCCCGGGACAGGGCCGGGTATAGCAATCAGCCCCAGCATTTT; cdr3_aa: CASSEGSRDRAGYSNQPQHF
d_call: NA; v_call: TRBV2; clone_size: NA; j_call: TRBJ2-6; cdr3_nt: TGTGCCAGCAGGGACAGACCTGGGGCCAACGTCCTGACTTTC; cdr3_aa: CASRDRPGANVLTF
d_call: TRBD1; v_call: TRBV29-1; clone_size: once; j_call: TRBJ1-1; cdr3_nt: TGCAGCTTTAGTTACAGGGGCATGAACACTGAAGCTTTCTTT; cdr3_aa: CSFSYRGMNTEAFF
d_call: NA; v_call: TRBV18; clone_size: NA; j_call: TRBJ1-1; cdr3_nt: TGTGCCAGCTCACGGGGGGAAGTATGGAACACTGAAGCTTTCTTT; cdr3_aa: CASSRGEVWNTEAFF
d_call: NA; v_call: TRBV7-9; clone_size: NA; j_call: TRBJ1-5; cdr3_nt: TGTGCCAGCAGCCCCCTAGTTGGACAGCCCCAGCATTTT; cdr3_aa: CASSPLVGQPQHF
d_call: NA; v_call: TRBV25-1; clone_size: NA; j_call: TRBJ1-1; cdr3_nt: TGTGCCAGCAGTGAAACTGCCACTGAAGCTTTCTTT; cdr3_aa: CASSETATEAFF
d_call: NA; v_call: TRBV11-2; clone_size: NA; j_call: TRBJ2-5; cdr3_nt: TGTGCCAGCAGCTTAGCTGCAACGGCCCAGTACTTC; cdr3_aa: CASSLAATAQYF
d_call: NA; v_call: TRBV2; clone_size: NA; j_call: TRBJ2-5; cdr3_nt: TGTGCCTCTAAAGGGCCCCGGGGGAGCCAAGAGACCCAGTACTTC; cdr3_aa: CASKGPRGSQETQYF
d_call: TRBD1; v_call: TRBV15; clone_size: NA; j_call: TRBJ1-1; cdr3_nt: TGTGCCACCAGTTGGGACAGGGCGAACACTGAAGCTTTCTTT; cdr3_aa: CATSWDRANTEAFF
d_call: NA; v_call: TRBV18; clone_size: NA; j_call: TRBJ1-5; cdr3_nt: TGTGCCAGCTCTCGGGGAATCAATCAGCCCCAGCATTTT; cdr3_aa: CASSRGINQPQHF
d_call: NA; v_call: TRBV21-1; clone_size: few; j_call: TRBJ2-7; cdr3_nt: TGTGCCAGCAGCAAAGCGCCGCCCGAGCCCTACGAGCAGTACTTC; cdr3_aa: CASSKAPPEPYEQYF
d_call: TRBD1; v_call: TRBV6-6; clone_size: once; j_call: TRBJ1-2; cdr3_nt: TGTGCCAGCAGTCCCAGGACAGGGGGTTATGGCTACACCTTC; cdr3_aa: CASSPRTGGYGYTF
d_call: TRBD1; v_call: TRBV7-7; clone_size: few; j_call: TRBJ2-7; cdr3_nt: TGTGCCAGCAGGATGGACAGGGTCACCTACGAGCAGTACTTC; cdr3_aa: CASRMDRVTYEQYF
d_call: NA; v_call: TRBV9; clone_size: NA; j_call: TRBJ1-1; cdr3_nt: TGTGCCAGCAGCGTAGTAATGAACACTGAAGCTTTCTTT; cdr3_aa: CASSVVMNTEAFF
d_call: NA; v_call: TRBV7-2; clone_size: NA; j_call: TRBJ2-5; cdr3_nt: TGTGCCAGCAGCTTAGACGGACAGTACAAGGGGGCCCAGTACTTC; cdr3_aa: CASSLDGQYKGAQYF
d_call: TRBD2; v_call: TRBV7-8; clone_size: NA; j_call: TRBJ2-1; cdr3_nt: TGTGCCAGCAGCTTAGGACTAGCGGCTGTCAATGAGCAGTTCTTC; cdr3_aa: CASSLGLAAVNEQFF